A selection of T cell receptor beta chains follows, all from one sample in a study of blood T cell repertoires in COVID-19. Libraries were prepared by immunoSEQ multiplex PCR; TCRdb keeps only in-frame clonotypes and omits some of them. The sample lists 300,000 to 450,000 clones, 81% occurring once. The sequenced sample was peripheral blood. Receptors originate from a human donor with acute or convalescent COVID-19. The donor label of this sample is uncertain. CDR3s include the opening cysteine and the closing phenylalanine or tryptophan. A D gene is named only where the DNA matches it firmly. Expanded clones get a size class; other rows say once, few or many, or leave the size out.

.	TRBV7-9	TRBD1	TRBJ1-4	CASSLTTGWPGLFF
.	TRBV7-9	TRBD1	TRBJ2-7	CASSMGQGFYEQYF
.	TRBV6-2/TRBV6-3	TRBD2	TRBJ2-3	CASSYASGGSDTQYF
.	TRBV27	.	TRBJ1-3	CASSLGRSGNTIYF
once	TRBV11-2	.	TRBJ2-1	CASSLHTGSYNEQFF
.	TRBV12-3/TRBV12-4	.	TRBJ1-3	CASTMDSRNTIYF
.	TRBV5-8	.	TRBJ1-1	CASSLARGGATEAFF
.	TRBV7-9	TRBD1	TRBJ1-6	CASSPGTGGGSPLHF
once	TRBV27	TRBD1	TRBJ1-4	CASSTRDRGREKLFF
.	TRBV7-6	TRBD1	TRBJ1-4	CASSLYEGTGEEKLFF
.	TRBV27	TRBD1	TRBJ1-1	CASRRQGGAEAFF
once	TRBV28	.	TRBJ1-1	CASSNQDALWEDTEAFF
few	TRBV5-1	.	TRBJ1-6	CASSLGGLNSPLHF
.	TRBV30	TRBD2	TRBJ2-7	CAWSVPLAGNYEQYF
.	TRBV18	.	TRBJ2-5	CASSPGAGQETQYF
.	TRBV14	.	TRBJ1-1	CASSRWRNTEAFF
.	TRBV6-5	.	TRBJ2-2	CAARAGLANTGELFF
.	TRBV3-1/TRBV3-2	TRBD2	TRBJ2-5	CASSQRGGEETQYF
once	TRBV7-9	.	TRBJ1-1	CASSLFRETTEAFF
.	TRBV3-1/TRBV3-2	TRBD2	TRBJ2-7	CASSQAGGSYEQYF
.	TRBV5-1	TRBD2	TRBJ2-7	CASSLERGSSYEQYF
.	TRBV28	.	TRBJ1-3	CASSLAGGGIYF
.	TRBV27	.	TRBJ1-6	CASSFLGEGNSPLHF
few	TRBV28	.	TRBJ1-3	CASSWGGMSGNTIYF
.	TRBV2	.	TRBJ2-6	CASTTLGRSGANVLTF
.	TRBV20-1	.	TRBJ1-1	CSASTWGPEAFF
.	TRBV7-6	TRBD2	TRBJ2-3	CASSLGTSGAGTQYF
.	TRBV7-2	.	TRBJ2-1	CASSSPREAVYNEQFF
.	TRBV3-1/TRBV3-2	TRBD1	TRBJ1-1	CASTPTGFGTEAFF
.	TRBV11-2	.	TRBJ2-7	CASSFSLLTYEQYF
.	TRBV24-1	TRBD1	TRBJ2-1	CATSGLRDSNEQFF
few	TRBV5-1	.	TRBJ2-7	CASSLASRRISYEQYF
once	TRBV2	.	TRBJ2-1	CASSEQGLNNEQFF
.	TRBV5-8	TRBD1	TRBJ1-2	CASSLGGQLGYTF
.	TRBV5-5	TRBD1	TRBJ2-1	CASSFLLTGGNNEQFF
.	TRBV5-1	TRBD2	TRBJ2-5	CASSRGDAGETQYF
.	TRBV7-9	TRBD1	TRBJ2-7	CASSLGQGADEQYF
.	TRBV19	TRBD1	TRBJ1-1	CASSRQGRTEAFF
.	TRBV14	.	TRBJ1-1	CASSGRQQTEAFF
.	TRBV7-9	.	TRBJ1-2	CASSLGSSGPDYGYTF
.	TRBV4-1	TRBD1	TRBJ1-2	CASSTRTGDSYGYTF
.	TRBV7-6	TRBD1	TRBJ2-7	CASSLMEGGGYEQYF
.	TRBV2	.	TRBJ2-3	CASTLGGKQYF
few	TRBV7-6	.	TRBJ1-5	CASSPLGGYNQPQHF
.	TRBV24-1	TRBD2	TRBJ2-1	CATSDSGLAGLEQFF
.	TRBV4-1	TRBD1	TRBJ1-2	CASSAPTGDGYTF
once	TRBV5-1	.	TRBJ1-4	CASSSGRHGNEKLFF
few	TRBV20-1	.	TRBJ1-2	CSPTGRDDYTF
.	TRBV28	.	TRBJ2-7	CASSPNLGHRPYEQYF
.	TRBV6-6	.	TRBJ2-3	CASRSSGPQSGDTQYF
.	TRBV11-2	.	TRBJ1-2	CASSLGRRGGYTF
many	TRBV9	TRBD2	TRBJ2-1	CASSPSAGGHNEQFF
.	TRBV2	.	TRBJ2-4	CASSLSRSKNIQYF
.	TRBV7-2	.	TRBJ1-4	CASSLVGLKEKLFF
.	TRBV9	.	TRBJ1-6	CASSVGGDTSPLHF
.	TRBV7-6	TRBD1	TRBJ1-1	CASSPQGTNTEAFF
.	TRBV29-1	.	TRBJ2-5	CSVRSGRETQYF
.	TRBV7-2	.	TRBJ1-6	CASSFPNEALHF
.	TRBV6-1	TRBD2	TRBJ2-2	CASSGSGLRFHGELFF
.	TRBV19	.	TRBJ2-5	CASSVGETQYF